These 13 T cell receptor beta chains originate from one sample sequenced in a study of T cell changes during pregnancy in multiple sclerosis. Produced via immunoSEQ multiplex PCR; TCRdb's table is partial and in-frame only. The table shows 70,000 to 100,000 clones, with approximately 92% occurring only once. This specimen consisted of peripheral blood, obtained in the first trimester of pregnancy. These receptors came from a female donor with multiple sclerosis, enrolled in a pregnancy study.

The chain carries TRBV4-1 and TRBJ2-3; 8 positions agree with TRBD2. Per germline, CDR1 MGHRA and CDR2 YSYEKL. CDR3 length: 16 amino acids. J was trimmed by 2 bases and V by 0 bases; bases with no gene match: 4. CDR3 protein: CASSQESSGSTDTQYF. CDR3 nucleotides: TGCGCCAGCAGCCAAGAGTCTAGCGGGTCCACAGATACGCAGTATTTT.

V and J are TRBV5-4 and TRBJ1-2, with TRBD1 identical over 7 bases. This CDR3 is 14 amino acids long. Germline V gene lookup returns CDR1 SGHNT and CDR2 YYREEE (reference sequence). Germline trimming cut 4 bases from V and 4 bases from J; bases unmatched to any gene: 7. CDR3 region: CASSPTGYGYGYTF. The CDR3 nucleotides are TGTGCCAGCAGCCCGACAGGGTACGGCTATGGCTACACCTTC.

The chain uses TRBV2 and TRBJ2-1, with D perhaps TRBD2 (5 bases). Trimming removed 1 base from V and 8 bases from J, with 9 bases in between. This CDR3 is 13 amino acids long. Germline V gives CDR1 SNHLY, CDR2 FYNNEI. The CDR3 nucleotides are TGTGCCAGCAGTGAAGTACAGCGGTATGAGCAGTTCTTC. Encoded protein: CASSEVQRYEQFF. Variable domain in full (rest from reference TRBV2 and TRBJ2-1): EPEVTQTPSHQVTQMGQEVILRCVPISNHLYFYWYRQILGQKVEFLVSFYNNEISEKSEIFDDQFSVERPDGSNFTLKIRSTKLEDSAMYFCASSEVQRYEQFFGPGTRLTVL.

The gene calls are TRBV9 and TRBJ1-6; D gene unclear. The germline V gene has CDR1 SGDLS and CDR2 YYNGEE. The CDR3 is 16 amino acids. The germline V and J ends were trimmed by 4 bases and 7 bases, with 18 bases remaining between them. CDR3 protein: CASSPHWRHQNSPLHF. In DNA, the CDR3 is TGTGCCAGCAGCCCTCACTGGAGGCACCAAAATTCACCCCTCCACTTT. Drawing the rest from reference TRBV9 and TRBJ1-6, the complete variable domain is DSGVTQTPKHLITATGQRVTLRCSPRSGDLSVYWYQQSLDQGLQFLIQYYNGEERAKGNILERFSAQQFPDLHSELNLSSLELGDSALYFCASSPHWRHQNSPLHFGNGTRLTVT.

This chain uses TRBV6-1 with TRBJ1-5, with 7 nucleotides matching TRBD1. The CDR3 runs 15 residues. Germline V gene lookup returns CDR1 MNHNS and CDR2 SASEGT. V lost 6 bases, J lost 2 bases, and 7 bases stayed unmatched. For the CDR3, the DNA is TGTGCCAGCAGGGCCGACAGGGAGGGCAATCAGCCCCAGCATTTT. Encoded protein: CASRADREGNQPQHF.

The chain couples TRBV25-1 to TRBJ1-3; D is perhaps TRBD1 (6 bases). The CDR3 contains 15 residues. Trimming removed 2 bases from V and 2 bases from J, with 10 bases in between. Per germline, CDR1 MGHDK and CDR2 SYGVNS. The CDR3 is CASSEPGVAGNTIYF. The CDR3 DNA sequence: TGTGCCAGCAGTGAACCAGGGGTTGCTGGAAACACCATATATTTT. The full variable domain, its missing parts supplied by reference TRBV25-1 and TRBJ1-3, is EADIYQTPRYLVIGTGKKITLECSQTMGHDKMYWYQQDPGMELHLIHYSYGVNSTEKGDLSSESTVSRIRTEHFPLTLESARPSHTSQYLCASSEPGVAGNTIYFGEGSWLTVV.

V gene TRBV9 combines with J gene TRBJ1-2, with D uncertain. Per germline, CDR1 SGDLS and CDR2 YYNGEE. CDR3 size: 16 residues. Trimming took off 2 bases at V and 0 bases at J, with 14 bases between the two ends. In DNA, the CDR3 is TGTGCCAGCAGCGTCGCCCTCGATACTCCTAACTATGGCTACACCTTC. It encodes CASSVALDTPNYGYTF. Based on the CDR3 plus reference TRBV9 and TRBJ1-2, the full variable domain is DSGVTQTPKHLITATGQRVTLRCSPRSGDLSVYWYQQSLDQGLQFLIQYYNGEERAKGNILERFSAQQFPDLHSELNLSSLELGDSALYFCASSVALDTPNYGYTFGSGTRLTVV.

The chain recombines TRBV6-6 with TRBJ1-2; the D gene is possibly TRBD1 (5 bases). The CDR3 contains 13 residues. The germline V and J ends were trimmed by 2 bases and 4 bases, with 8 bases remaining between them. CDR1 and CDR2 from the germline V gene are MNHNY and SVGAGI (reference sequence). Here the CDR3 reads CASSYGGSYGYTF. The CDR3 bases are TGTGCCAGCAGTTACGGGGGGAGCTATGGCTACACCTTC.

CDR3 nucleotide sequence: TGTGCCAGCAGCGTAGCACAGGGTGGCCCCTCTGGAAACACCATATATTTT. Translating gives CASSVAQGGPSGNTIYF. The chain joins TRBV9 to TRBJ1-3, with D perhaps TRBD1 (6 bases). This CDR3 is 17 amino acids long. V was shortened by 0 bases and J by 0 bases, with 13 bases between the two germline ends. Germline values: CDR1 SGDLS, CDR2 YYNGEE.

The J gene is TRBJ1-1, the V gene TRBV5-5, with unresolved D. Per germline, CDR1 SGHKS and CDR2 YYEKEE (reference sequence). This CDR3 has 14 residues. The germline V and J ends were trimmed by 0 bases and 2 bases, with 8 bases remaining between them. The CDR3 loop reads CASSLDNRNTEAFF. CDR3 in DNA: TGTGCCAGCAGCTTGGACAACCGAAACACTGAAGCTTTCTTT.

The rearrangement joins TRBV13 to TRBJ2-1, with D possibly TRBD1 on 5 matching bases. CDR3 length: 13 residues. Germline assignment: CDR1 PRHDT and CDR2 FYEKMQ (reference sequence). The V gene lost 5 bases and the J gene lost 10 bases, with 15 bases spanning the gap. CDR3 amino acids: CASSLPGQPEQFF. The CDR3 coding sequence is TGTGCCAGCAGCCTCCCAGGACAACCCGAGCAGTTCTTC.

The chain links TRBV11-3 to TRBJ2-3; 7 bases map to TRBD2. The J segment lost 5 bases and the V segment lost 5 bases, leaving 1 base of the junction unmatched. Germline V lookup: CDR1 SGHNT, CDR2 YENEEA. The CDR3 has 12 residues. CDR3 nucleotides: TGTGCCAGCAGCGGGGAGGGAGATACGCAGTATTTT. It codes for CASSGEGDTQYF.

This clone was seen once. This sequence joins TRBV19 and TRBJ1-2; D ambiguous. Germline V gene data show CDR1 as LNHDA and CDR2 as SQIVND (reference sequence). With 2 bases removed from V and 2 bases from J, the gap between germline ends came to 12 bases. The CDR3 length is 15 residues. CDR3 DNA: TGTGCCAGTAGTATAACACGGCCGAGGAACTATGGCTACACCTTC. Its translation: CASSITRPRNYGYTF.